The present TCR beta chain was sequenced within a study of response to subunit inactivated influenza vaccine. The CDR3 spans 15 residues. Germline CDR1 reads SGHDT; CDR2 reads YYEEEE. With 0 bases clipped from V and 9 bases from J, the junction kept 6 bases outside the gene matches. One entry per CDR3 protein results from TCRdb running MiXCR on the RT-PCR reads. Of about 570,000 distinct CDR3 sequences listed, about 10% are singletons. These data were likewise used in another study, on T cells expressing NK-cell markers. That report adds: The cDNA for TCR beta came from 5'RACE template switching with UMIs. Sorted CD3+CD56-NKG2C+, CD3+CD56+NKG2C+ and CD3+CD56+NKG2C- T cells supplied the TCR beta repertoires. HCMV seropositivity marked most of the eight sequenced donors; one was seronegative. In four donors, dominant clonotypes made up about 28.3-65% of CD3+CD56-NKG2C+ cells. It was still unclear whether expanded NKG2C+ T cell clones were HCMV specific.

The sequence derives from a man between 50 and 59 years old who received an inactivated influenza vaccine. This chain connects TRBV5-6 to TRBJ2-1; 10 bases map to TRBD2. Sequencing used PBMCs from blood, obtained on the day of vaccination. DNA for the CDR3: TGTGCCAGCAGCTTGGTAGCGGGAGGCAATGGTGAGCAGTTCTTC. It codes for CASSLVAGGNGEQFF.